The 8 T cell receptor beta chains below all came from one sample that was sequenced in a study of blood T cell repertoires in COVID-19 (TCRdb year 2020). The receptor library was made with the immunoSEQ multiplex PCR assay. As stored in TCRdb, this immuneACCESS dataset retains in-frame rearrangements with V and J assigned. A fraction of the clones does not appear; measured against another copy, unresolved V genes explain less than half of the discrepancy, and the remainder lacks a known reason. For this sample there are around 280,000 clones; 90% appear just once. In total, the top ten clones hold approximately 1.5% of the sample. What was sequenced was PBMCs or T cells enriched from blood (not recorded which). The receptors here all came from a woman younger than 30 with acute COVID-19.

The chain links TRBV29-1 to TRBJ2-6; 9 bases match TRBD1. V lost 3 bases and J lost 4; bases outside the gene matches: 7. CDR3 size: 16 residues. CDR1 and CDR2 (germline): SQVTM, ANQGSEA. The CDR3 region has the DNA TGCAGCGTTGACGCGGGACAGGGCACAGGGGCCAACGTCCTGACTTTC. It yields the protein CSVDAGQGTGANVLTF.

The chain has TRBV6-5 and TRBJ2-3; TRBD1 is a possible D gene (5 bases). The germline V and J ends were trimmed by 6 bases and 0 bases, with 10 bases remaining between them. The CDR3 loop spans 14 amino acids. Looked up from germline, CDR1 is MNHEY and CDR2 is SVGAGI. In nucleotides, the CDR3 is TGTGCCAGCAGCTTACAGGCTAGCACAGATACGCAGTATTTT. Residues: CASSLQASTDTQYF.

This clone was seen just once. The chain links TRBV4-1 to TRBJ2-7, with TRBD1 matching over 11 bases. The V and J ends lost 6 bases and 2 bases, in that order; junction bases with no gene match: 6. CDR3 size: 15 residues. Per germline, CDR1 MGHRA and CDR2 YSYEKL. The CDR3 bases are TGCGCCAGCAGAGCTCCGGGACAGGGGGCCTACGAGCAGTACTTC. This translates into CASRAPGQGAYEQYF.

For this clone: Given a much more abundant clone one base away, this may be a read error. V and J are TRBV6-5 and TRBJ2-7, with 14 bases that match TRBD2. Losses at the gene ends were 6 bases for V and 7 bases for J; bases not matched to a gene: 5. The germline V gene has CDR1 MNHEY and CDR2 SVGAGI. This CDR3 contains 14 residues. In DNA form, the CDR3 reads TGTGCCAGCAGCGGGACTAGCGGGAGTGTTGAGCAGTACTTC. Protein: CASSGTSGSVEQYF.

This chain joins TRBV5-1 and TRBJ2-2; D call uncertain. Per germline, CDR1 SGHRS and CDR2 YFSETQ. Trimming left V 0 bases short and J 5 bases short, with 5 bases between. This CDR3 has 13 residues. CDR3 sequence (DNA): TGCGCCAGCAGCTTGGCCGGGACCGGGGAGCTGTTTTTT. Its protein product is CASSLAGTGELFF. Drawing the rest from reference TRBV5-1 and TRBJ2-2, the complete variable domain is KAGVTQTPRYLIKTRGQQVTLSCSPISGHRSVSWYQQTPGQGLQFLFEYFSETQRNKGNFPGRFSGRQFSNSRSEMNVSTLELGDSALYLCASSLAGTGELFFGEGSRLTVL.

This chain uses TRBV4-1 with TRBJ1-4; D call uncertain. Trimming left V 1 base short and J 3 bases short, with 24 bases between. CDR3 size: 20 residues. The germline CDR1 and CDR2 sequences are MGHRA and YSYEKL. The CDR3 DNA follows: TGCGCCAGCAGCCAAGGGCCCCTCGGGCCTCCTGTGAGGGCTAATGAAAAACTGTTTTTT. It is translated as CASSQGPLGPPVRANEKLFF.

The rearrangement links TRBV5-1 to TRBJ2-5; 9 nucleotides match TRBD1. The CDR3 is made up of 17 amino acids. CDR1 is SGHRS and CDR2 is YFSETQ in the germline V gene. Losses at the gene ends were 0 bases for V and 5 bases for J; bases not matched to a gene: 11. CDR3 nucleotide sequence: TGCGCCAGCAGCTTGGGCCCGGGACAGGGATCGGGGGAGACCCAGTACTTC. This translates into CASSLGPGQGSGETQYF.

The chain couples TRBV28 to TRBJ2-1; 8 bases fit TRBD2. Germline CDR1 and CDR2: MDHEN and SYDVKM. The CDR3 length is 17 residues. The V gene end was trimmed by 2 bases and the J gene end by 5 bases; junction bases not matched to a gene: 11. CDR3 in DNA: TGTGCCAGCAGTTTACCGTCGGGGGGGCGCGTCCACAATGAGCAGTTCTTC. Translated: CASSLPSGGRVHNEQFF. The full variable domain, in which reference TRBV28 and TRBJ2-1 provide the parts outside the CDR3, is DVKVTQSSRYLVKRTGEKVFLECVQDMDHENMFWYRQDPGLGLRLIYFSYDVKMKEKGDIPEGYSVSREKKERFSLILESASTNQTSMYLCASSLPSGGRVHNEQFFGPGTRLTVL.